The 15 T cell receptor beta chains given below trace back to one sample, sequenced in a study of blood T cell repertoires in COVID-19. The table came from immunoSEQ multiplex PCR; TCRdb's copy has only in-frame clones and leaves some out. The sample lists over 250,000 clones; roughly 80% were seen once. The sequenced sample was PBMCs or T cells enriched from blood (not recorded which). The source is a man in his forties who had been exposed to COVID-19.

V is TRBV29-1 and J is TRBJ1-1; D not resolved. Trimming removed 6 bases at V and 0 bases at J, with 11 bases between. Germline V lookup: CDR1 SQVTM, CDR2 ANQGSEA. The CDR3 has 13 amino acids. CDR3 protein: CSVAQTLNTEAFF. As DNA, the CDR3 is TGCAGCGTGGCGCAGACATTGAACACTGAAGCTTTCTTT.

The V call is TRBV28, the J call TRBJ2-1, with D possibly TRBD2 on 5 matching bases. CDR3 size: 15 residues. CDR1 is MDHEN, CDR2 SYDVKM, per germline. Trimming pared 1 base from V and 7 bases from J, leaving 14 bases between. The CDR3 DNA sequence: TGTGCCAGCAGTTTATCCGGCGGGCCCACAAATGAGCAGTTCTTC. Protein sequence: CASSLSGGPTNEQFF. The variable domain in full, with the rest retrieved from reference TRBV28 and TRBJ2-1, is DVKVTQSSRYLVKRTGEKVFLECVQDMDHENMFWYRQDPGLGLRLIYFSYDVKMKEKGDIPEGYSVSREKKERFSLILESASTNQTSMYLCASSLSGGPTNEQFFGPGTRLTVL.

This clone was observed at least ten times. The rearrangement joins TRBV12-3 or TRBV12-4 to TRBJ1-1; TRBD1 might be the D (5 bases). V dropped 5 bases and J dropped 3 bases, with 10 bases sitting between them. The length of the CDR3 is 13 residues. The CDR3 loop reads CASSPGGYTEAFF. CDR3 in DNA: TGTGCCAGCAGTCCGGGGGGGTACACTGAAGCTTTCTTT.

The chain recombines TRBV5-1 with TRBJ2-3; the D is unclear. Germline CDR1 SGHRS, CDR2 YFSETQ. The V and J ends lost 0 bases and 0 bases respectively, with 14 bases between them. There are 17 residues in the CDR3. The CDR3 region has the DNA TGCGCCAGCAGCTTGGATTCGTTTTTCACTAGCACAGATACGCAGTATTTT. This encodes CASSLDSFFTSTDTQYF.

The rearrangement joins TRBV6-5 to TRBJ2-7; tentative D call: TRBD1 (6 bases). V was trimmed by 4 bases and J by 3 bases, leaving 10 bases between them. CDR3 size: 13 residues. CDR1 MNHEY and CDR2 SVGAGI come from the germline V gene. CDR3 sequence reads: CASSLGHHYEQYF. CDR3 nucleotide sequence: TGTGCCAGCAGTTTGGGACACCACTACGAGCAGTACTTC.

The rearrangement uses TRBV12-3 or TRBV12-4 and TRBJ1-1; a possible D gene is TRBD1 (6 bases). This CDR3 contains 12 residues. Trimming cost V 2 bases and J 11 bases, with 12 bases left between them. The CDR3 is CASSLQQGNAFF. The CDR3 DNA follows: TGTGCCAGCAGTTTACAACAGGGAAACGCTTTCTTT.

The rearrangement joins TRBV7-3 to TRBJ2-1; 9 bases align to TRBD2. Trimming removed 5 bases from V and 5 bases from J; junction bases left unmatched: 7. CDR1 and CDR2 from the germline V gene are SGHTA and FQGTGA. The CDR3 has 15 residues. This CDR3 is CASSPLAGQDNEQFF. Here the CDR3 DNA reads TGTGCCAGCAGCCCACTAGCGGGCCAGGACAATGAGCAGTTCTTC.

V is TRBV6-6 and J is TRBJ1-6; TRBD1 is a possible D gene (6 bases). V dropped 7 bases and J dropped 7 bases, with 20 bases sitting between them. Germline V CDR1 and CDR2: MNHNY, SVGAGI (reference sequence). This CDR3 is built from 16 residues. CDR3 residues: CASTLDKDRRNSPLHF. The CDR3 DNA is TGTGCCAGCACCCTCGACAAGGACAGAAGGAATTCACCCCTCCACTTT.

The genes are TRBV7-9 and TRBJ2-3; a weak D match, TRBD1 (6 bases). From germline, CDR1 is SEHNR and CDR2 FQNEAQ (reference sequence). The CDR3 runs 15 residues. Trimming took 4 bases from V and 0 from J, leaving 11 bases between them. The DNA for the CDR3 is TGTGCCAGCAGCTCCGGACAGACTAGCACAGATACGCAGTATTTT. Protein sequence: CASSSGQTSTDTQYF.

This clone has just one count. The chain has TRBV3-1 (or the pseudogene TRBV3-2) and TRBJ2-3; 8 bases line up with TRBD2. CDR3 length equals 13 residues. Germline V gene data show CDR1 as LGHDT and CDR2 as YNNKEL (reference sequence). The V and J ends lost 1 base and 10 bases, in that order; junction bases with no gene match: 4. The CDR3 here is CASSQVTGGAQYF. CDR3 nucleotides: TGTGCCAGCAGCCAAGTCACGGGAGGGGCGCAGTATTTT.

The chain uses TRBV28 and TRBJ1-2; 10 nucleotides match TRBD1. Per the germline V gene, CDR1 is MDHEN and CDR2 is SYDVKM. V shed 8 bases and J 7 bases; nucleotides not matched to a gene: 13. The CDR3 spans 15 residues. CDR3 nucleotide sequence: TGTGCCAGCCTACAAGGACAGGGGGGGGTGGCTGGCTACACCTTC. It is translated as CASLQGQGGVAGYTF.

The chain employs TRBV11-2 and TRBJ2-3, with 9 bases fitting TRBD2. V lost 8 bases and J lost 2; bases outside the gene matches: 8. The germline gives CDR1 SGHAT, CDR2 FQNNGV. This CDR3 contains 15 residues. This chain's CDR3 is CASGGAGGATDTQYF. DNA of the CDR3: TGTGCCAGCGGGGGGGCGGGAGGGGCCACAGATACGCAGTATTTT.

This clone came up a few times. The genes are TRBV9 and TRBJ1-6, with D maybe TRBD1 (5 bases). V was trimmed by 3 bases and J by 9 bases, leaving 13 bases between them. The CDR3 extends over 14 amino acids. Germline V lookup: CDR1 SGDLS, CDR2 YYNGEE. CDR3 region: CASSGEGRGSPLHF. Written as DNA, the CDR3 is TGTGCCAGCAGCGGGGAGGGTAGGGGTTCACCCCTCCACTTT.

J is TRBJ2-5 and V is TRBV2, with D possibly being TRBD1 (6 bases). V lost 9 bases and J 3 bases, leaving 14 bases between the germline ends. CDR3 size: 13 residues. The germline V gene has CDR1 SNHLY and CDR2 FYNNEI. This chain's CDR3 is CARGTLGEETQYF. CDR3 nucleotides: TGTGCCAGAGGGACACTAGGAGAAGAGACCCAGTACTTC.

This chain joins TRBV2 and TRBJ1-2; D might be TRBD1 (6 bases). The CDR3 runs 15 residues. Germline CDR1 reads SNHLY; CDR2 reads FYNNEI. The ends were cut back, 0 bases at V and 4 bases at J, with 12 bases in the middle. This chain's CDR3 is CASSEAAGQIYGYTF. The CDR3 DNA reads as TGTGCCAGCAGTGAAGCCGCCGGACAGATCTATGGCTACACCTTC.